This T cell receptor (beta chain) is from a study of blood T cells in healthy people across ages. Study-wide results and limits: The study found more naive CD4+ cells and higher diversity in long-lived than aged donors. Unsorted PBMC material precluded a definitive naive versus antigen-experienced comparison.

V lost 10 bases and J 13 bases, leaving 20 bases between the germline ends. The CDR3 totals 13 residues. A few counts support this clonotype. The antigen is undetermined. Combining a sample-barcoded 5' primer with a J-beta primer mix, a second PCR ran for roughly 7 to 12 cycles. Through a template-switch adaptor with 12 random nucleotides, each cDNA molecule received a tag. Using its own MiXCR run on the 5' RACE reads, TCRdb lists one record per CDR3 protein. The data contain 1.2 million to 1.5 million distinct CDR3 sequences, around 59% of them singletons. This clonotype originated in a young man in good health. The chain joins TRBV12-3 or TRBV12-4 to TRBJ2-6, with D possibly being TRBD1 or TRBD2 (5 bases each). Sequencing was carried out using blood. The DNA for the CDR3 is TGTGCCATTATGCAGGGAGTGAATTTGGTCCTGACTTTC. Translated: CAIMQGVNLVLTF.